This T cell receptor beta chain was retrieved from a study of T-cell memory formation after mild COVID-19. Study summary: Clusters were largely donor specific. Regarding the study as a whole: SARS-CoV-2 specificity was not confirmed for second-wave clones peaking on day 37. Clones which contracted sat mainly in CM and EM if CD4+, and in EMRA if CD8+.

Germline-derived CDR1 and CDR2 are SGHNT and YENEEA. V dropped 0 bases and J dropped 0; count of bases not matched to a gene: 7. The CDR3 is 18 amino acids. The 5'RACE method, run with constant-segment primers, produced TCR alpha and TCR beta cDNA libraries (carrying sample barcodes and UMIs). TCRdb reanalysed the 5' RACE reads using MiXCR and keeps one entry per CDR3 protein. The sample carries about 270,000 distinct CDR3 sequences, approximately 15% recorded once. This clonotype was detected ten times or more. Antigen unknown. This chain joins TRBV11-3 and TRBJ2-1; 8 bases map to TRBD1. The receptor was isolated from a man aged 18 to 29 who had mild COVID-19 (a few samples of this study predate the infection). Cell type and time point are not known. Sequenced input: PBMCs or a T cell subset sorted from them (not recorded which). The CDR3 bases are TGTGCCAGCAGCTTAGATCAATCGGGGACAGGCTCCTACAATGAGCAGTTCTTC. Residues: CASSLDQSGTGSYNEQFF. The complete variable domain, with remaining parts taken from reference TRBV11-3 and TRBJ2-1, reads EAGVVQSPRYKIIEKKQPVAFWCNPISGHNTLYWYLQNLGQGPELLIRYENEEAVDDSQLPKDRFSAERLKGVDSTLKIQPAELGDSAVYLCASSLDQSGTGSYNEQFFGPGTRLTVL.